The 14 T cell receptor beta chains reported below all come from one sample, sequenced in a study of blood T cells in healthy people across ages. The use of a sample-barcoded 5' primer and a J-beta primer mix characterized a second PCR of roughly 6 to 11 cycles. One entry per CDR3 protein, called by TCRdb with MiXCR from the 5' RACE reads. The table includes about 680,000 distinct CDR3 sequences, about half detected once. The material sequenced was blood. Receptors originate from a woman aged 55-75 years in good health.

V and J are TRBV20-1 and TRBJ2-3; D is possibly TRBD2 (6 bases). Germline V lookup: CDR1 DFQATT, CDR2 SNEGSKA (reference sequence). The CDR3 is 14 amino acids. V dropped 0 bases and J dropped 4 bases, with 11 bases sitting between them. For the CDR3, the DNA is TGCAGTGCTAGAGATACTAGCAACGCAGATACGCAGTATTTT. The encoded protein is CSARDTSNADTQYF.

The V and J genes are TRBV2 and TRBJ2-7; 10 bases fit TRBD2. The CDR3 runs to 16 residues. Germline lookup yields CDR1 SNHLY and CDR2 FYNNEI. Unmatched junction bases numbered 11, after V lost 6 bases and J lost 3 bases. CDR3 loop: CASSDSRTSGNYEQYF. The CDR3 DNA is TGTGCCAGCAGCGACTCTCGGACTAGCGGTAACTACGAGCAGTACTTC.

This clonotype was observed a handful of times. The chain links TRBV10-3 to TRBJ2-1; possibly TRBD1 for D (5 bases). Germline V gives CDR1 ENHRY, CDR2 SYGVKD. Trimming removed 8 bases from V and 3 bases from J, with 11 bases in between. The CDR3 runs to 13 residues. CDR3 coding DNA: TGTGCCATCTCCGCAGGGTACTACAATGAGCAGTTCTTC. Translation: CAISAGYYNEQFF.

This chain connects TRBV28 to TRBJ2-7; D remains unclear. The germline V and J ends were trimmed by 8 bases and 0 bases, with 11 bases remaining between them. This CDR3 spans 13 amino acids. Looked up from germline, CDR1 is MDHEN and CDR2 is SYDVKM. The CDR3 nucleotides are TGTGCCAGCCAATCTGGGAACTCCTACGAGCAGTACTTC. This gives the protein CASQSGNSYEQYF.

The CDR3 loop reads CASSDGSGQPQHF. DNA of the CDR3: TGTGCCAGCAGCGACGGGAGTGGGCAGCCCCAGCATTTT. The V and J genes are TRBV3-1 and TRBJ1-5; unclear D gene. Trimming removed 5 bases from V and 7 bases from J, with 12 bases in between. The CDR3 runs to 13 residues. CDR1 and CDR2 from the germline V gene are LGHDT and YNNKEL (reference sequence).

The CDR3 is CSASRRVALQETQYF. The CDR3 DNA follows: TGCAGTGCTTCACGCCGCGTAGCACTCCAAGAGACCCAGTACTTC. V gene TRBV20-1 combines with J gene TRBJ2-5, with D uncertain. Between the trimmed V and J ends, which lost 5 bases and 1 base, there was a span of 17 bases. CDR1 is DFQATT, CDR2 SNEGSKA, per germline (reference sequence). The CDR3 is 15 amino acids.

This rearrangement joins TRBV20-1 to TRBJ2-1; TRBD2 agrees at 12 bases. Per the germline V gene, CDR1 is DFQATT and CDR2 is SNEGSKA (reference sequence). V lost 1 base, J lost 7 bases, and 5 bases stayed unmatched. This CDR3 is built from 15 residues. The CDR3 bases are TGCAGTGCTAGAGGAAGACTAGCGGGAGAAAATGAGCAGTTCTTC. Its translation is CSARGRLAGENEQFF.

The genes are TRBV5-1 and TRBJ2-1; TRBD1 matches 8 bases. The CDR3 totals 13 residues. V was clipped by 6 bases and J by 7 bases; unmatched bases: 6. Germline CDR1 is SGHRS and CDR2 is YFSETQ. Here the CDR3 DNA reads TGCGCCAGCAACCCCACAGGGGGGAATGAGCAGTTCTTC. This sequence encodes CASNPTGGNEQFF.

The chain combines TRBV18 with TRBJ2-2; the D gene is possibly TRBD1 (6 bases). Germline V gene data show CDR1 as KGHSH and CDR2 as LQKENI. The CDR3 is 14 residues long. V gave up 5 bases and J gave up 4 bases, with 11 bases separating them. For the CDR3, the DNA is TGTGCCAGCTCATTCCAGGGGAGCACCGGGGAGCTGTTTTTT. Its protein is CASSFQGSTGELFF.

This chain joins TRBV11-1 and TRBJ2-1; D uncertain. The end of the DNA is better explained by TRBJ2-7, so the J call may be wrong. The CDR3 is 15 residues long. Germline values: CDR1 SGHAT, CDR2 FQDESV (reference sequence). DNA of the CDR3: TGTGCCAGCAGCTTGGCGTTAAGCTCCTACAATGAGCAGTACTTC. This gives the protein CASSLALSSYNEQYF.

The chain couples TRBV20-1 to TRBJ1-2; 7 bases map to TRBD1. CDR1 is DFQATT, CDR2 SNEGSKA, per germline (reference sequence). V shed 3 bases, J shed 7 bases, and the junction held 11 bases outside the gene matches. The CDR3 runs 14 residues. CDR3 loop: CSASVQGRGSGYTF. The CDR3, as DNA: TGCAGTGCTAGTGTACAGGGGAGAGGCTCTGGCTACACCTTC.

The CDR3, as DNA: TGTGCCTGGAGTGAGGAAGGTTGGGGAGCTTTCTTT. Amino acids: CAWSEEGWGAFF. This sequence joins TRBV30 and TRBJ1-1; D is unresolved. Germline assignment: CDR1 GTSNPN and CDR2 SVGIG (reference sequence). CDR3 length equals 12 residues. The germline V and J ends were trimmed by 1 base and 10 bases, with 13 bases remaining between them. The whole variable domain, remainder taken from reference TRBV30 and TRBJ1-1, is SQTIHQWPATLVQPVGSPLSLECTVEGTSNPNLYWYRQAAGRGLQLLFYSVGIGQISSEVPQNLSASRPQDRQFILSSKKLLLSDSGFYLCAWSEEGWGAFFGQGTRLTVV.

CDR3 in DNA: TGCGCCAGCAGCTCGCGGGGGGGGACAGACCTTTTTAGAGATGAGCAGTTCTTC. Translation gives CASSSRGGTDLFRDEQFF. The chain combines TRBV5-1 with TRBJ2-1; 9 bases agree with TRBD2. V lost 3 bases, J lost 8 bases, and 18 bases stayed unmatched. CDR3 length equals 18 residues. Germline V gene sequence: CDR1 SGHRS, CDR2 YFSETQ. The entire variable domain, with the rest obtained from reference TRBV5-1 and TRBJ2-1, is as follows: KAGVTQTPRYLIKTRGQQVTLSCSPISGHRSVSWYQQTPGQGLQFLFEYFSETQRNKGNFPGRFSGRQFSNSRSEMNVSTLELGDSALYLCASSSRGGTDLFRDEQFFGPGTRLTVL.

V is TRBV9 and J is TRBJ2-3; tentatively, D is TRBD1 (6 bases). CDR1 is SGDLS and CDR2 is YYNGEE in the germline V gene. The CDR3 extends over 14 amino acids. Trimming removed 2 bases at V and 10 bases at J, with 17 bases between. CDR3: CASSVVLDSSSQYF. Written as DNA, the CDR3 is TGTGCCAGCAGCGTGGTGCTGGACAGTTCTTCGCAGTATTTT.